The 20 T cell receptor beta chains listed next were all sequenced from one sample in a study of patients and donors after allogeneic stem cell transplantation. From the RT-PCR reads, TCRdb called clonotypes with MiXCR, one entry per CDR3 protein. In the table there are fewer than 500,000 distinct CDR3 sequences, around 15% of which are singletons. Sequencing was performed on blood, either unsorted or a sorted T cell fraction (not recorded which). The receptors were gathered from a human donor who was either an allogeneic HSCT recipient or a stem cell or donor lymphocyte infusion donor (not recorded which). It is not recorded whose cells these are; they may come from a transplant donor.

A few counts support this clonotype. This CDR3 is CASSLSGLAGGPSYEQYF. The CDR3 nucleotides read TGTGCCAGCAGCCTCTCGGGACTAGCGGGGGGGCCCTCCTACGAGCAGTACTTC. The rearrangement links TRBV3-1 to TRBJ2-7; 16 nucleotides match TRBD2. Germline-derived CDR1 and CDR2 are LGHDT and YNNKEL (reference sequence). Trimming at V came to 4 bases and at J to 0 bases, leaving 6 bases not matched to a gene. This CDR3 is built from 18 residues.

This clonotype has a handful of counts. This chain links TRBV11-2 with TRBJ1-2; possibly TRBD1 for D (5 bases). Trimming took 6 bases from V and 1 from J, leaving 9 bases between them. Germline V gene lookup returns CDR1 SGHAT and CDR2 FQNNGV. CDR3 length: 13 amino acids. The CDR3 spells CASSSGYNYGYTF. The CDR3 DNA sequence: TGTGCCAGCAGTTCAGGGTATAACTATGGCTACACCTTC.

The rearrangement links TRBV24-1 to TRBJ2-2; 14 nucleotides agree with TRBD2. The CDR3 contains 20 residues. V trimming: 3 bases; J trimming: 2 bases; junction bases outside the gene matches: 10. Germline-derived CDR1 and CDR2 are KGHDR and SFDVKD. Here the CDR3 reads CATSDHATSGRGINTGELFF. In DNA, the CDR3 is TGTGCCACCAGTGATCATGCGACTAGCGGGAGGGGTATTAACACCGGGGAGCTGTTTTTT.

V is TRBV24-1 and J is TRBJ2-1; possibly TRBD1 for D (5 bases). Trimming took 1 base from V and 1 from J, leaving 22 bases between them. The germline CDR1 and CDR2 sequences are KGHDR and SFDVKD. This CDR3 is 20 amino acids long. CDR3 nucleotides: TGTGCCACCAGTGATTTACCAGGGCACCATCCTCAGTGGTCCTACAATGAGCAGTTCTTC. This sequence encodes CATSDLPGHHPQWSYNEQFF.

The V gene is TRBV5-1, the J gene TRBJ2-5; 9 bases map to TRBD2. Germline CDR1 reads SGHRS; CDR2 reads YFSETQ. With 1 base clipped from V and 6 bases from J, the junction kept 7 bases outside the gene matches. The CDR3 has 15 amino acids. The CDR3 DNA reads TGCGCCAGCAGCTTGATAGCGGGGGTTAAGAAGACCCAGTACTTC. Amino acids: CASSLIAGVKKTQYF.

The chain uses TRBV12-3 or TRBV12-4 and TRBJ2-1; TRBD2 agrees at 10 bases. V lost 5 bases, J lost 0 bases, and 13 bases stayed unmatched. The CDR3 extends over 19 amino acids. CDR3 in amino acids: CASSPFRLAGSSSYNEQFF. CDR3 nucleotides: TGTGCCAGCAGTCCCTTCCGACTAGCGGGCTCGAGCTCCTACAATGAGCAGTTCTTC.

This clonotype was picked up a small number of times. This chain uses TRBV4-3 with TRBJ1-2; 8 bases map to TRBD1. The CDR3 has 14 residues. Per the germline V gene, CDR1 is LGHNA and CDR2 is YSLEER. V dropped 4 bases and J dropped 8; count of bases not matched to a gene: 9. CDR3 protein: CASSPGQGPRGYTF. CDR3 nucleotide sequence: TGCGCCAGCAGCCCAGGACAGGGCCCCAGAGGCTACACCTTC.

This chain connects TRBV28 to TRBJ2-7; D assignment may be TRBD1 or TRBD2 (6 bases each). This CDR3 spans 15 amino acids. V was shortened by 3 bases and J by 0 bases, with 12 bases between the two germline ends. Germline V gene lookup returns CDR1 MDHEN and CDR2 SYDVKM. DNA for the CDR3: TGTGCCAGCAGTTTGAGGGGGGCCATCTCCTACGAGCAGTACTTC. It yields the protein CASSLRGAISYEQYF.

This clonotype was observed a few times. The genes are TRBV5-1 and TRBJ1-1; D ambiguous. CDR1 and CDR2 from the germline V gene are SGHRS and YFSETQ. Trimming stripped 2 bases from V and 4 bases from J, with 12 bases between. The CDR3 length is 14 residues. The CDR3 is CASSFDPTGTEAFF. The CDR3 region has the DNA TGCGCCAGCAGCTTCGATCCCACGGGCACTGAAGCTTTCTTT.

This clonotype was seen more than once but under ten times. The V and J genes are TRBV5-1 and TRBJ2-3; D gene uncertain. This CDR3 comprises 16 residues. From germline, CDR1 is SGHRS and CDR2 YFSETQ. V dropped 1 base and J dropped 0 bases, with 12 bases sitting between them. DNA for the CDR3: TGCGCCAGCAGCTTGCCCGGATTACCCAGCACAGATACGCAGTATTTT. It yields the protein CASSLPGLPSTDTQYF.

This CDR3 reads CASRIQGAGTEAFF. The CDR3 bases are TGTGCCAGCAGAATACAGGGGGCAGGCACTGAAGCTTTCTTT. The rearrangement links TRBV6-2 or TRBV6-3 to TRBJ1-1; TRBD1 aligns across 9 bases. Germline trimming cut 6 bases from V and 4 bases from J; bases unmatched to any gene: 6. The CDR3 consists of 14 residues. The germline V gene has CDR1 MNHEY and CDR2 SVGEGT.

This clonotype was seen only a few times. The chain recombines TRBV12-3 or TRBV12-4 with TRBJ2-7, with TRBD1 identical over 7 bases. The CDR3 runs to 15 residues. Trimming took 4 bases from V and 1 from J; bases not matched to a gene: 7. The CDR3 DNA follows: TGTGCCAGCAGTTACCGGGACAGACCATCCTACGAGCAGTACTTC. Translation: CASSYRDRPSYEQYF.

A few counts support this clonotype. This chain joins TRBV11-3 and TRBJ2-3; tentatively, D is TRBD2 (5 bases). The CDR3 runs to 12 residues. CDR1 and CDR2 from the germline V gene are SGHNT and YENEEA. V lost 5 bases, J lost 8 bases, and 11 bases lay in between. CDR3 nucleotide sequence: TGTGCCAGCAGCCTGAGAAGCGGTACGCAGTATTTT. Translating gives CASSLRSGTQYF. Drawing the rest from reference TRBV11-3 and TRBJ2-3, the complete variable domain is EAGVVQSPRYKIIEKKQPVAFWCNPISGHNTLYWYLQNLGQGPELLIRYENEEAVDDSQLPKDRFSAERLKGVDSTLKIQPAELGDSAVYLCASSLRSGTQYFGPGTRLTVL.

The table lists this clonotype with a few counts. V is TRBV2 and J is TRBJ2-3, with D possibly matching TRBD1 (5 bases). V lost 6 bases to trimming and J lost 3 bases, with 7 bases between them. The CDR3 length is 12 residues. Germline values: CDR1 SNHLY, CDR2 FYNNEI. CDR3 bases: TGTGCCAGCAGGGACATGACAGATACGCAGTATTTT. Encoded protein: CASRDMTDTQYF.

This clonotype was observed a few times. The chain recombines TRBV20-1 with TRBJ1-6; the D gene is possibly TRBD1 (6 bases). CDR3 length: 13 amino acids. V dropped 5 bases and J dropped 16 bases, with 21 bases sitting between them. Germline values: CDR1 DFQATT, CDR2 SNEGSKA (reference sequence). CDR3 sequence reads: CSAPTKGGGGLHF. The CDR3 bases are TGCAGTGCTCCCACAAAGGGGGGGGGCGGGCTCCACTTT.

This clonotype occurred many times. V is TRBV29-1 and J is TRBJ2-1, with 9 positions matching TRBD1. CDR1 is SQVTM, CDR2 ANQGSEA, per germline. After removal of 7 bases from V and 15 bases from J, the junction contained 7 bases not matched to a gene. This CDR3 is 10 amino acids long. The CDR3 nucleotides are TGCAGCGATGGGACAGGGCCGGCGTTCTTC. Its protein is CSDGTGPAFF.

The table lists this clonotype with many counts. V usage is TRBV29-1 and J usage is TRBJ2-7, with D possibly matching TRBD1 (5 bases). This CDR3 spans 13 amino acids. Germline CDR1 SQVTM, CDR2 ANQGSEA. V lost 7 bases and J 0 bases, leaving 13 bases between the germline ends. The chain's CDR3 is CSAKTVYSYEQYF. Here the CDR3 DNA reads TGCAGCGCAAAGACAGTCTACTCCTACGAGCAGTACTTC.

The rearrangement joins TRBV5-1 to TRBJ1-1, with TRBD1 as a possible D gene (5 bases). The CDR3 has 14 residues. Per the germline V gene, CDR1 is SGHRS and CDR2 is YFSETQ. The ends were cut back, 4 bases at V and 6 bases at J, with 16 bases in the middle. The CDR3 sequence is CASSPGQMGAEAFF. As DNA, the CDR3 is TGCGCCAGCAGCCCCGGACAAATGGGAGCTGAAGCTTTCTTT.

This clonotype was seen more than once but under ten times. V gene TRBV12-3 or TRBV12-4 combines with J gene TRBJ2-4; D is perhaps TRBD1 or TRBD2 (6 bases each). This CDR3 is built from 18 residues. Trimming left V 7 bases short and J 3 bases short, with 25 bases between. The CDR3 bases are TGTGCCAGCACCCATTGGGGGGCAGGTGGGAGTGGCAAAAACATTCAGTACTTC. Its translation: CASTHWGAGGSGKNIQYF.

This clonotype was counted between two and nine times. V and J are TRBV20-1 and TRBJ2-2; D call uncertain. Trimming cost V 1 base and J 8 bases, with 11 bases left between them. This CDR3 is 13 amino acids long. Germline lookup yields CDR1 DFQATT and CDR2 SNEGSKA (reference sequence). CDR3 nucleotides: TGCAGTGCTAGAGGCGAGACCCCGGGGGAGCTGTTTTTT. Translation: CSARGETPGELFF.